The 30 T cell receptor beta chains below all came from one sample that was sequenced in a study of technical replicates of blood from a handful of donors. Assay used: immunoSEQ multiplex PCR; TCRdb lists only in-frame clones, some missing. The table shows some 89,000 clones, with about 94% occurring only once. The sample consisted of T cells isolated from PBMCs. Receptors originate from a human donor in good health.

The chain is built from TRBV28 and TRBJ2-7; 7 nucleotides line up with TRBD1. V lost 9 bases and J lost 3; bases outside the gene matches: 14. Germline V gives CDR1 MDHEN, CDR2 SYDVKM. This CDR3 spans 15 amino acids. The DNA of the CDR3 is TGTGCCAGTGCAAGTGCCGGGACAGCGGTCTACGAGCAGTACTTC. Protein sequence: CASASAGTAVYEQYF.

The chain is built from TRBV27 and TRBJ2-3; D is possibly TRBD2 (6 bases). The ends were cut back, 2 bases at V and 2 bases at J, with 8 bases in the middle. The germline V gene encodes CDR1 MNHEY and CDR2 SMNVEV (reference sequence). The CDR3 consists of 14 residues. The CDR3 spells CASSLAGNTDTQYF. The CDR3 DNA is TGTGCCAGCAGTTTAGCGGGAAACACAGATACGCAGTATTTT.

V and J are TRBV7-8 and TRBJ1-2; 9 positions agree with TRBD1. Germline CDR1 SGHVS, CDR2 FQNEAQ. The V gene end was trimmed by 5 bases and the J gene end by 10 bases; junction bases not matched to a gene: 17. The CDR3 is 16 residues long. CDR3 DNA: TGTGCCAGCAGCCATCTTCTACCGGGACAGGGAAGAAACTACACCTTC. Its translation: CASSHLLPGQGRNYTF.

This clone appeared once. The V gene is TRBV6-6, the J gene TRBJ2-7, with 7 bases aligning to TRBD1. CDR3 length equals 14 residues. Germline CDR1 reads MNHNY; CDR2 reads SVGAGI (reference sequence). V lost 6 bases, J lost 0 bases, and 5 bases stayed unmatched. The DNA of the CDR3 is TGTGCCAGCAGGGGGACAGCCATCTCCTACGAGCAGTACTTC. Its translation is CASRGTAISYEQYF.

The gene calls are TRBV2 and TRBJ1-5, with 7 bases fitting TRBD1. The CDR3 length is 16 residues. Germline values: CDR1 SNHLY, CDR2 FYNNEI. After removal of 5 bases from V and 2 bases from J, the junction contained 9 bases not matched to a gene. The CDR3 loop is CASSHDRVKGNQPQHF. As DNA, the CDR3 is TGTGCCAGCAGTCATGACAGGGTGAAAGGCAATCAGCCCCAGCATTTT.

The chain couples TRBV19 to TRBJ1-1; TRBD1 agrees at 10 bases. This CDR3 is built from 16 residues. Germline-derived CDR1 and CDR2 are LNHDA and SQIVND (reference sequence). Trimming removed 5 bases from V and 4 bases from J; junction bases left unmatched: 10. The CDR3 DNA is TGTGCCAGTAGTCCCGGGACAGGGGATGTTAGCACTGAAGCTTTCTTT. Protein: CASSPGTGDVSTEAFF.

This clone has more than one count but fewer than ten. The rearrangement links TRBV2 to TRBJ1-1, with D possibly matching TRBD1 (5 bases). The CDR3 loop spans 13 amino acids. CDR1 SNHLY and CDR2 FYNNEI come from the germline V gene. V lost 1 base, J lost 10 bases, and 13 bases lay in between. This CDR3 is CASSEDLGVGAFF. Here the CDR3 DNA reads TGTGCCAGCAGTGAAGATCTAGGGGTAGGAGCTTTCTTT.

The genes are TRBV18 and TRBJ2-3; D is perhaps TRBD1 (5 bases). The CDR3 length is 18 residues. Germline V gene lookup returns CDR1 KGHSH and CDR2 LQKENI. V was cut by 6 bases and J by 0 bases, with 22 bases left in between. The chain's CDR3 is CASSQEYRLYSSTDTQYF. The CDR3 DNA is TGTGCCAGCTCCCAAGAGTACAGGTTGTACTCTAGCACAGATACGCAGTATTTT.

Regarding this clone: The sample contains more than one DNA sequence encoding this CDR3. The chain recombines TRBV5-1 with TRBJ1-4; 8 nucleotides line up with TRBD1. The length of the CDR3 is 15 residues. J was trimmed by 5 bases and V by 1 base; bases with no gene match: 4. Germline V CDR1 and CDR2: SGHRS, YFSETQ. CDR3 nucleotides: TGCGCCAGCAGCTTGCAGGGGGCTCTCAATGAAAAACTGTTTTTT. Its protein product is CASSLQGALNEKLFF.

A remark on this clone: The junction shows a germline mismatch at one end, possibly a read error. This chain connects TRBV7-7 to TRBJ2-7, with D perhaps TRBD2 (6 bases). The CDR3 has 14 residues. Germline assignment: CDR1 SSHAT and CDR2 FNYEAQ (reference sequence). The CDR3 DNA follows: TGTGCTAGCAGCTTGGACTATTTCTCCTACGAGCAGTACTTC. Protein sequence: CASSLDYFSYEQYF.

The CDR3 DNA is TGTGCCAGCAGTTTACGACAGGGGCAAACCTACGAGCAGTACTTC. Translation gives CASSLRQGQTYEQYF. V gene TRBV27 combines with J gene TRBJ2-7; 8 positions agree with TRBD1. The CDR3 contains 15 residues. Unmatched junction bases numbered 5, after V lost 2 bases and J lost 2 bases. The V gene's germline CDR1 is MNHEY and CDR2 SMNVEV (reference sequence).

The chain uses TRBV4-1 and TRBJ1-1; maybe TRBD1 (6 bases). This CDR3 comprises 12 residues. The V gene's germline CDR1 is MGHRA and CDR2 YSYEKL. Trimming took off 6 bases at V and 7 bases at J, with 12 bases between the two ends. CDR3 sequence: CASSHTGFEAFF. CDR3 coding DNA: TGCGCCAGCAGTCATACAGGGTTTGAAGCTTTCTTT.

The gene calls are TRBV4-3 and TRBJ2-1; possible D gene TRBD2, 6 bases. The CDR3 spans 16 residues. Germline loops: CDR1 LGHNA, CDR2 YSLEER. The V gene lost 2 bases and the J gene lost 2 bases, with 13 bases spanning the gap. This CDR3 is CASSQKGLQPYNEQFF. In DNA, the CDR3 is TGCGCCAGCAGCCAAAAGGGACTTCAGCCCTACAATGAGCAGTTCTTC.

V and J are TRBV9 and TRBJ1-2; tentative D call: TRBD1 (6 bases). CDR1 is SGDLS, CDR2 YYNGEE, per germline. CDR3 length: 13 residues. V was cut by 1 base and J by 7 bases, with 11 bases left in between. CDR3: CASSVSGGAGYTF. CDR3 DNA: TGTGCCAGCAGCGTAAGTGGGGGGGCTGGCTACACCTTC.

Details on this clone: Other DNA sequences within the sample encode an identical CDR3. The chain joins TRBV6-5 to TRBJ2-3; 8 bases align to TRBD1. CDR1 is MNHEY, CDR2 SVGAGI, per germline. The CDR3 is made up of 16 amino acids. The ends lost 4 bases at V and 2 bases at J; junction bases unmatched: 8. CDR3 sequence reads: CASSLVGTGPTDTQYF. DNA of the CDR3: TGTGCCAGCAGTTTAGTTGGGACAGGCCCCACAGATACGCAGTATTTT.

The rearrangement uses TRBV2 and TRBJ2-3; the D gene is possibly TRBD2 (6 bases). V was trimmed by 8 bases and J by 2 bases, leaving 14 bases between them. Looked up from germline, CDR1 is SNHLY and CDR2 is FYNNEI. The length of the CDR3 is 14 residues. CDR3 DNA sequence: TGTGCCAGCGGGTGGCTAGCGAACACAGATACGCAGTATTTT. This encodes CASGWLANTDTQYF.

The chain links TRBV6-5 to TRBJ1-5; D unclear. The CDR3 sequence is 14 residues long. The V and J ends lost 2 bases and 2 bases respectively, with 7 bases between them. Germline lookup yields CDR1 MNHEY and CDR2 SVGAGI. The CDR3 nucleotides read TGTGCCAGCAGTTACGATGGGCGCAATCAGCCCCAGCATTTT. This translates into CASSYDGRNQPQHF.

Here the CDR3 DNA reads TGCGCCAGCAGGGAGGTGACGGGAGAGGGCGAGCAGTACTTC. It codes for CASREVTGEGEQYF. The chain has TRBV5-1 and TRBJ2-7; TRBD2 might be the D (6 bases). V lost 5 bases, J lost 6 bases, and 18 bases lay in between. The germline V gene encodes CDR1 SGHRS and CDR2 YFSETQ. This CDR3 comprises 14 residues.

The chain's CDR3 is CASSLPGTSGTLGRELFF. The CDR3 nucleotides read TGTGCCAGCAGCCTCCCCGGGACTAGCGGGACCCTGGGAAGGGAGCTGTTTTTT. The chain is built from TRBV7-9 and TRBJ2-2; 13 nucleotides match TRBD2. J gave up 9 bases and V 5 bases, and 15 bases lay outside the gene matches. CDR1 and CDR2 from the germline V gene are SEHNR and FQNEAQ (reference sequence). This CDR3 region has 18 residues. Based on the CDR3 plus reference TRBV7-9 and TRBJ2-2, the full variable domain is DTGVSQNPRHKITKRGQNVTFRCDPISEHNRLYWYRQTLGQGPEFLTYFQNEAQLEKSRLLSDRFSAERPKGSFSTLEIQRTEQGDSAMYLCASSLPGTSGTLGRELFFGEGSRLTVL.

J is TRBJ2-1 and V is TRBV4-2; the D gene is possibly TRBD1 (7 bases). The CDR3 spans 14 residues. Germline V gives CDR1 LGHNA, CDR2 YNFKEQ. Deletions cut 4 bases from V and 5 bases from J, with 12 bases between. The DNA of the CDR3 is TGTGCCAGCAGCCCGGAGGGGGCCCACAATGAGCAGTTCTTC. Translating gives CASSPEGAHNEQFF.

The CDR3 coding sequence is TGTGCCAGCAGCGGTGGGAGCACTGAAGCTTTCTTT. It codes for CASSGGSTEAFF. The rearrangement uses TRBV7-9 and TRBJ1-1; no clear D gene. The V gene lost 5 bases and the J gene lost 4 bases, with 8 bases spanning the gap. CDR3 length equals 12 residues. Looked up from germline, CDR1 is SEHNR and CDR2 is FQNEAQ (reference sequence).

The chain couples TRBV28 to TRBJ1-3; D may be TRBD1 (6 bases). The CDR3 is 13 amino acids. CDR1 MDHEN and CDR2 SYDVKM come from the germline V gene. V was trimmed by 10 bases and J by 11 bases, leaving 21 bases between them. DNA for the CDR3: TGTGCCACTCGTCCACCGCGCCAGGGGCCCATATATTTT. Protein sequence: CATRPPRQGPIYF.

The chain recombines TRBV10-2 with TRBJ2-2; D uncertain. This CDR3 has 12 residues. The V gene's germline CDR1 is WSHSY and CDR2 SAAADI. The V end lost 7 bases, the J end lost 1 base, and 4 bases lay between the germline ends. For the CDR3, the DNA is TGCGCCAGCACGGTGAACACCGGGGAGCTGTTTTTT. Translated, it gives CASTVNTGELFF.

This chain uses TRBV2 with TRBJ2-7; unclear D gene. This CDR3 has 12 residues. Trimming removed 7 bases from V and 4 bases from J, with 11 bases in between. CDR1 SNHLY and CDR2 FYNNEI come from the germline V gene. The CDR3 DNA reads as TGTGCCAGCACGAGGAAGCGTTACGAGCAGTACTTC. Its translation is CASTRKRYEQYF.

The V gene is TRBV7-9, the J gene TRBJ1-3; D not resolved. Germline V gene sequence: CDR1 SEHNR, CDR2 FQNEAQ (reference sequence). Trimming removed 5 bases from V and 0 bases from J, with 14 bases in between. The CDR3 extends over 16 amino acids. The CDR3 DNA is TGTGCCAGCAGCCACAGAACAAGTAACTCTGGAAACACCATATATTTT. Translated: CASSHRTSNSGNTIYF. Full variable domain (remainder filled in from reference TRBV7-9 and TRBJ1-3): DTGVSQNPRHKITKRGQNVTFRCDPISEHNRLYWYRQTLGQGPEFLTYFQNEAQLEKSRLLSDRFSAERPKGSFSTLEIQRTEQGDSAMYLCASSHRTSNSGNTIYFGEGSWLTVV.

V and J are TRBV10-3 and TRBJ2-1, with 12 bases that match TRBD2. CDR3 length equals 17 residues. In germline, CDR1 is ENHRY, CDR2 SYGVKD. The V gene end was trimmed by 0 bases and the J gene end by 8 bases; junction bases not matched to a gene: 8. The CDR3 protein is CAISESLRLAGGYEQFF. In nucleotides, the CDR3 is TGTGCCATCAGTGAGTCTCTAAGGCTAGCGGGAGGGTATGAGCAGTTCTTC.

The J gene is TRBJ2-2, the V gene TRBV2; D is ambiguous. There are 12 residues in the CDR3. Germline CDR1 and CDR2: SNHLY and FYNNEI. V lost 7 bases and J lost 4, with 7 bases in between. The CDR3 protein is CASNSFTGELFF. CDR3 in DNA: TGTGCCAGCAACTCATTCACCGGGGAGCTGTTTTTT.

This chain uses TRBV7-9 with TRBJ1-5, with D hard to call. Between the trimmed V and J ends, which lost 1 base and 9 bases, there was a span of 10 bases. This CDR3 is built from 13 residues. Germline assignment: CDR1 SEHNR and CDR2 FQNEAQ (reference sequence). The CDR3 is CASSLETLAPQHF. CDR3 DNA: TGTGCCAGCAGCTTAGAGACCTTAGCGCCCCAGCATTTT.

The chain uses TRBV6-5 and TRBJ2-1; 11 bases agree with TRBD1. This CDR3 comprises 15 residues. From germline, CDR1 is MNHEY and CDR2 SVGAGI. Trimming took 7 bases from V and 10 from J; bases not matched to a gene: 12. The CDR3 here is CASTTGQGARIEQFF. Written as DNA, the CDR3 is TGTGCCAGCACCACCGGACAGGGGGCGCGAATAGAGCAGTTCTTC.

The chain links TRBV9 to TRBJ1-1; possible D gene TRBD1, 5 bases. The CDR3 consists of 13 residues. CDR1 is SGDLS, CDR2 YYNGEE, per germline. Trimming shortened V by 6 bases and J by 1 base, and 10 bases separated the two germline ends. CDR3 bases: TGTGCCAGCACAGGTACAGGGAACACTGAAGCTTTCTTT. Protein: CASTGTGNTEAFF. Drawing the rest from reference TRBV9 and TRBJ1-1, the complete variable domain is DSGVTQTPKHLITATGQRVTLRCSPRSGDLSVYWYQQSLDQGLQFLIQYYNGEERAKGNILERFSAQQFPDLHSELNLSSLELGDSALYFCASTGTGNTEAFFGQGTRLTVV.